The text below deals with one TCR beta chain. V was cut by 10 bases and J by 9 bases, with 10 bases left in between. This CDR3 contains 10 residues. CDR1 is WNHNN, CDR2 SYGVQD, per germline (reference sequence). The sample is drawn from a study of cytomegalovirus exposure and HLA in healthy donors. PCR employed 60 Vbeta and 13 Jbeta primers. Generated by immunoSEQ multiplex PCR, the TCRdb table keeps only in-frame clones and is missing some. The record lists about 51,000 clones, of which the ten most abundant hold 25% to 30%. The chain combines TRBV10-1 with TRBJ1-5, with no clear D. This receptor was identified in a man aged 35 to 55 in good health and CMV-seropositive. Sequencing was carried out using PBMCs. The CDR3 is CAKQIWPQHF. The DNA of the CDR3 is TGCGCCAAACAAATATGGCCCCAGCATTTT.